What follows are 17 T cell receptor beta chains derived from one specimen sequenced in a study of blood T cells in healthy people across ages. Primed by a sample-barcoded 5' primer and a J-beta primer mix, a second PCR proceeded for 7 to 11 cycles. TCRdb reprocessed the 5' RACE reads with MiXCR, giving one entry per CDR3 protein. The profile shows 780,000 or so distinct CDR3 sequences, approximately 53% of them singletons. The sample was blood. The receptors were sampled from a man aged 35-49 years in good health.

This rearrangement joins TRBV15 to TRBJ2-3; the D is unclear. This CDR3 has 14 amino acids. CDR1 and CDR2 from the germline V gene are LNHNV and YYDKDF (reference sequence). Trimming pared 1 base from V and 4 bases from J, leaving 9 bases between. In DNA, the CDR3 is TGTGCCACCAGCAGAGTTCGCAAACCAGATACGCAGTATTTT. It translates to CATSRVRKPDTQYF.

The table lists this clonotype with a few counts. The rearrangement links TRBV6-6 to TRBJ2-1, with D tentatively TRBD1 (5 bases). The CDR3 contains 12 residues. Germline V gene lookup returns CDR1 MNHNY and CDR2 SVGAGI (reference sequence). Trimming took 6 bases from V and 8 from J, leaving 11 bases between them. CDR3: CASRQAGDEQFF. The CDR3 DNA is TGTGCCAGCAGACAGGCTGGCGATGAGCAGTTCTTC.

This rearrangement joins TRBV20-1 to TRBJ2-2; D is ambiguous. Deletions cut 0 bases from V and 5 bases from J, with 19 bases between. The CDR3 runs to 17 residues. The V gene's germline CDR1 is DFQATT and CDR2 SNEGSKA (reference sequence). The CDR3 coding sequence is TGCAGTGCTAGAGACCCCTCCGGCGGAGTAAAAACCGGGGAGCTGTTTTTT. Translating it yields CSARDPSGGVKTGELFF.

This clonotype was seen more than once but under ten times. This chain uses TRBV6-1 with TRBJ2-3, with 13 positions matching TRBD2. CDR1 and CDR2 from the germline V gene are MNHNS and SASEGT. V lost 4 bases and J lost 6; bases outside the gene matches: 4. This CDR3 is built from 15 residues. The CDR3 sequence: CASSATSGRFDTQYF. The CDR3 DNA is TGTGCCAGCAGTGCGACTAGCGGGAGGTTCGATACGCAGTATTTT.

V and J are TRBV6-6 and TRBJ1-2; 7 nucleotides align to TRBD1. The germline gives CDR1 MNHNY, CDR2 SVGAGI (reference sequence). Trimming took 3 bases from V and 10 from J; bases not matched to a gene: 11. The CDR3 has 14 residues. The CDR3 sequence is CASSYIEKGQHYTF. CDR3 nucleotide sequence: TGTGCCAGCAGTTATATCGAGAAGGGACAGCACTACACCTTC.

This chain uses TRBV7-2 with TRBJ2-3, with 11 bases identical to TRBD2. Germline-derived CDR1 and CDR2 are SGHTA and FQGNSA. The CDR3 consists of 16 residues. J was trimmed by 4 bases and V by 4 bases; bases with no gene match: 7. CDR3 loop: CASSWVGTSGSDTQYF. CDR3 DNA: TGTGCCAGCAGCTGGGTCGGGACTAGCGGCTCAGATACGCAGTATTTT.

The J gene is TRBJ1-2, the V gene TRBV2; the D is unclear. Trimming removed 7 bases from V and 1 base from J, with 10 bases in between. The CDR3 is made up of 13 amino acids. Germline V gene lookup returns CDR1 SNHLY and CDR2 FYNNEI. The DNA for the CDR3 is TGTGCCAGCATTCGGAGCTTTAACTATGGCTACACCTTC. This sequence encodes CASIRSFNYGYTF.

The V call is TRBV5-6, the J call TRBJ2-3; D possibly matches TRBD1 or TRBD2 (6 bases each). V dropped 2 bases and J dropped 4 bases, with 20 bases sitting between them. CDR1 SGHDT and CDR2 YYEEEE come from the germline V gene. The CDR3 totals 17 residues. CDR3: CASSFTVSGGGPDTQYF. DNA for the CDR3: TGTGCCAGCAGCTTCACAGTCTCCGGGGGCGGCCCAGATACGCAGTATTTT.

This clonotype came up a few times. The chain has TRBV4-1 and TRBJ2-6, with 9 nucleotides matching TRBD1. In germline, CDR1 is MGHRA, CDR2 YSYEKL. The CDR3 loop spans 20 amino acids. J gave up 4 bases and V 4 bases, and 17 bases lay outside the gene matches. Here the CDR3 DNA reads TGCGCCAGCAGCCCCCTCCTAGGGACACAGGGGGCAGGAGGGGCCAACGTCCTGACTTTC. This codes for CASSPLLGTQGAGGANVLTF.

This clonotype was seen only a few times. V is TRBV11-2 and J is TRBJ2-3, with TRBD2 identical over 7 bases. J was trimmed by 2 bases and V by 3 bases; bases with no gene match: 2. Germline V gene sequence: CDR1 SGHAT, CDR2 FQNNGV. The CDR3 has 14 amino acids. The CDR3 nucleotides are TGTGCCAGCAGCTTTCAGCGGGACACAGATACGCAGTATTTT. As protein: CASSFQRDTDTQYF.

To note about this clonotype: The germline gene is not matched at one end of the junction; a read error may be the cause. The V gene is TRBV18, the J gene TRBJ2-5; no firm D call. Gene TRBJ2-7 matches the end of the DNA better, so the J call may be wrong. This CDR3 is 14 amino acids long. Looked up from germline, CDR1 is KGHSH and CDR2 is LQKENI. CDR3 in amino acids: CTSSPGSGSYEQYF. CDR3 nucleotides: TGTACCAGCTCACCAGGATCTGGGTCCTACGAGCAGTACTTC.

The chain employs TRBV27 and TRBJ2-7, with 7 bases fitting TRBD1. The V gene's germline CDR1 is MNHEY and CDR2 SMNVEV (reference sequence). The CDR3 is made up of 15 amino acids. Trimming took 5 bases from V and 3 from J; bases not matched to a gene: 10. The CDR3 DNA reads as TGTGCCAGCAGTAGAAGACAGGGAGTCAGCTACGAGCAGTACTTC. Translating it yields CASSRRQGVSYEQYF.

This clonotype was seen just once. The J gene is TRBJ1-2, the V gene TRBV21-1. TRBV21-1 is labeled a pseudogene. The CDR3 runs to 15 residues. CDR3 protein: CASSKCGGFNYGYTF. The DNA for the CDR3 is TGTGCCAGCAGCAAATGTGGAGGATTTAACTATGGCTACACCTTC.

The V call is TRBV7-9, the J call TRBJ2-7; D may be TRBD2 (6 bases). The CDR3 length is 15 residues. In germline, CDR1 is SEHNR, CDR2 FQNEAQ (reference sequence). The ends were cut back, 0 bases at V and 2 bases at J, with 11 bases in the middle. Here the CDR3 reads CASSLASGATYEQYF. The DNA of the CDR3 is TGTGCCAGCAGCTTAGCCTCGGGAGCGACCTACGAGCAGTACTTC.

This clonotype was seen a few times. The rearrangement uses TRBV28 and TRBJ2-7; D may be TRBD1 (5 bases). Germline V gene sequence: CDR1 MDHEN, CDR2 SYDVKM. The V end was cut by 3 bases, the J end by 4 bases, with 16 bases between. The CDR3 sequence is 15 residues long. The CDR3 here is CASSFLFDSKYEQYF. CDR3 coding DNA: TGTGCCAGCAGTTTTCTGTTCGACAGTAAGTACGAGCAGTACTTC.

This chain uses TRBV20-1 with TRBJ2-4, with 7 bases fitting TRBD1. Germline CDR1 reads DFQATT; CDR2 reads SNEGSKA (reference sequence). The trim removed 5 bases at V and 4 bases at J, leaving 8 bases unmatched. The CDR3 has 14 residues. CDR3 sequence (DNA): TGCAGTGCTGATGCATCGGGACAGAAAAACATTCAGTACTTC. As protein: CSADASGQKNIQYF.

This clonotype was observed a single time. The gene calls are TRBV20-1 and TRBJ2-1; 7 nucleotides match TRBD2. The junction had 14 bases not matched to a gene; V was cut back by 5 bases and J by 7 bases. The CDR3 totals 15 residues. Germline CDR1 reads DFQATT; CDR2 reads SNEGSKA (reference sequence). The CDR3 here is CSAPLRASGSNEQFF. In nucleotides, the CDR3 is TGCAGTGCTCCCCTCAGGGCTAGCGGCAGTAATGAGCAGTTCTTC.